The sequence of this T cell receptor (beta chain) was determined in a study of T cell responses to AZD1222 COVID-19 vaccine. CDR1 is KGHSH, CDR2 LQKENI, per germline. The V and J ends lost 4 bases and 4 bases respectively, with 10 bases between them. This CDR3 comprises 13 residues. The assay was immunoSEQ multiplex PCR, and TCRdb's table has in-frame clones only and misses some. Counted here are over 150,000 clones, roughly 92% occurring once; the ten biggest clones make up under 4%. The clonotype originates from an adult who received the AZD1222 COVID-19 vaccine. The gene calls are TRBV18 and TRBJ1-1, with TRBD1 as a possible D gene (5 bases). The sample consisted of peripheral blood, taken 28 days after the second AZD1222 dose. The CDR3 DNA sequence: TGTGCCAGCTCACAAGGGACGGTCACTGAAGCTTTCTTT. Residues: CASSQGTVTEAFF.